Listed below are T cell receptor beta chains from one sample, sequenced in a study of blood T cell repertoires in COVID-19. Assay used: immunoSEQ multiplex PCR; TCRdb lists only in-frame clones, some missing. Among more than 200,000 clones listed, approximately 90% were seen once. The sample comprised PBMCs or T cells enriched from blood (not recorded which). The receptors were sampled from a woman aged 25 to 39 with acute COVID-19. CDR3s include the opening cysteine and the closing phenylalanine or tryptophan.

j_call v_call cdr3_aa
TRBJ2-7 TRBV19 CASSNAGTGAYEQYF
TRBJ2-1 TRBV9 CASSVATRNEQFF
TRBJ1-1 TRBV6-6 CASNGQEYTEAFF
TRBJ1-2 TRBV4-1 CASSQGTGGRSGYTF
TRBJ1-3 TRBV23-1 CASSQLELSGNTIYF
TRBJ2-3 TRBV15 CATAGRGRTDTQYF
TRBJ1-1 TRBV4-1 CASSQGENTEAFF
TRBJ2-1 TRBV7-3 CASSRLATQSAEQFF
TRBJ2-7 TRBV7-3 CASSPGTGAYEQYF
TRBJ1-3 TRBV28 CASRSKGNTIYF
TRBJ1-2 TRBV21-1 CASSKTTGGGYGYTF
TRBJ1-2 TRBV10-3 CAITSGAWDGYTF
TRBJ1-4 TRBV6-1 CASSDAREKLFF
TRBJ2-1 TRBV6-5 CASYPRGQGKNEQFF
TRBJ1-1 TRBV9 CASSVGAGRPTTEAFF
TRBJ2-1 TRBV20-1 CSASEMRRFF
TRBJ1-1 TRBV4-1 CASSLHDTGTEAFF
TRBJ2-7 TRBV19 CASRHTGTNSYEQYF
TRBJ2-1 TRBV5-4 CASSWTSGDNEQFF
TRBJ1-2 TRBV3-1/TRBV3-2 CASSLGTGADTF
TRBJ2-5 TRBV29-1 CSVEADRGRAETQYF
TRBJ2-3 TRBV5-5 CASSLGGGADTQYF
TRBJ1-6 TRBV4-3 CASSQDRDRDNSPLHF
TRBJ2-3 TRBV20-1 CSATLADTQYF